This T cell receptor beta chain derives from a study of OX40 agonist ivuxolimab in advanced cancers. On the study more broadly: Patients were dosed intravenously with ivuxolimab at 0.01 to 10 mg/kg every 2 weeks.

The data were produced by immunoSEQ multiplex PCR, yet TCRdb's version contains in-frame clones alone and is incomplete. The sample lists 23,000 or so clones; about 87% were seen once. V was cut by 4 bases and J by 4 bases, with 13 bases left in between. The CDR3 is made up of 14 amino acids. Germline V gene sequence: CDR1 LNHDA, CDR2 SQIVND (reference sequence). V and J are TRBV19 and TRBJ1-2, with D unresolved. The material sequenced was CD4+ or CD8+ T cells sorted from blood, taken in a trial of the OX40 agonist ivuxolimab. The origin of this receptor is an adult with an advanced solid tumor such as melanoma, head and neck, liver or kidney cancer. CDR3 loop: CASSTPRGGYGYTF. In nucleotides, the CDR3 is TGTGCCAGTAGTACGCCCCGGGGAGGCTATGGCTACACCTTC.